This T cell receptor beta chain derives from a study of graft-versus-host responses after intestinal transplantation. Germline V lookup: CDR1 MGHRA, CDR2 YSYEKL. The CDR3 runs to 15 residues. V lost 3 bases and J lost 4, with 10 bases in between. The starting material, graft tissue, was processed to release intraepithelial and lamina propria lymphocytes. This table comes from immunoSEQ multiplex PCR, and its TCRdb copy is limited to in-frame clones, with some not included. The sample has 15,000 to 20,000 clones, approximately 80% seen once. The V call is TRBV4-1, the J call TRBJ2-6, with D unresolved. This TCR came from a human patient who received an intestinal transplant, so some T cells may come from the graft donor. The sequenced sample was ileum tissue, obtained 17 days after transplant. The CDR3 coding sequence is TGCGCCAGCAGCCAGTTGGTTTCCGGGGCCAACGTCCTGACTTTC. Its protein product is CASSQLVSGANVLTF.